This TCR beta chain derives from a study of chemoradiotherapy in HPV16-positive cancers. Over chemoradiotherapy, repertoires were sampled more than once. Of note for this clone: Its specificity is unknown.

Germline values: CDR1 SGHRS, CDR2 YFSETQ. The CDR3 is 18 residues long. The V and J ends lost 0 bases and 0 bases respectively, with 15 bases between them. Assay: immunoSEQ multiplex PCR; the TCRdb copy retains only in-frame clones and omits some. The data show 50,000 to 55,000 clones, roughly nine tenths seen once. Findings and caveats of the study: During treatment, candidate HPV-specific clones and E7-related motifs expanded in tumor. HPV-responsive T-cell expansion during chemoradiotherapy was linked to improved recurrence-free survival in HPV16-positive patients. Only a couple of HPV16-positive patients supplied the functional HPV-specificity definition.

This clonotype was sampled from a human donor with HPV-associated anogenital cancer. The V call is TRBV5-1, the J call TRBJ1-4; D unresolved. The specimen comprised blood, sampled from a patient who underwent chemoradiotherapy. In nucleotides, the CDR3 is TGCGCCAGCAGCTTGGGATCGAACATTGGGGCAACTAATGAAAAACTGTTTTTT. As protein: CASSLGSNIGATNEKLFF.